Reported below is one T cell receptor beta chain. Its antigen is not known. The table came from immunoSEQ multiplex PCR; TCRdb's copy has only in-frame clones and leaves some out. Among tens of thousands of clones listed, more than 75% were seen once. This sample is drawn from a study of graft-versus-host responses after intestinal transplantation. Study background: Each patient got anti-thymocyte globulin induction, then tacrolimus and steroids for about 3 years. Study findings and constraints: Within allografts, high graft-versus-host to host-versus-graft clonal ratios were seen among patients with graft-donor T cell macrochimerism. Recipient marrow harbored GvH clones, some of which surfaced first in ileum or blood.

CDR3 length: 12 amino acids. J lost 4 bases, V lost 6 bases, and 0 bases had no gene match. CDR1 is LNHDA and CDR2 is SQIVND in the germline V gene (reference sequence). This chain uses TRBV19 with TRBJ1-1; 9 nucleotides match TRBD1. Material: unstimulated CD8+ T cells sorted from spleen or lymph node cells, obtained before transplant. This TCR was recovered from a human donor who was the organ donor for an intestinal transplant. CDR3: CASRTGGTEAFF. In nucleotides, the CDR3 is TGTGCCAGTAGGACAGGGGGCACTGAAGCTTTCTTT.